This paragraph reports one T cell receptor (beta chain). Its antigen is undetermined. This sample was taken from a study of T-cell memory formation after mild COVID-19. General study results and limits: Contracting clones from day 15 to 85 showed balanced CD4/CD8; later expanders favored CD4+. Researchers report contracting CD4+ clones mostly in CM and EM, with CD8+ clones in EMRA.

CDR3 length: 14 residues. V shed 5 bases and J shed 1 base, with 11 bases lying between them. In TCRdb, the 5' RACE reads were re-called with MiXCR into one record per CDR3 protein. Of 350,000 to 500,000 distinct CDR3 sequences detected, roughly 20% appear once; the ten largest clones hold 7.5% to 9.5%. This sequence originates from an adult woman who had mild COVID-19 (a few samples of this study predate the infection). Cell type and time point are not known. The genes are TRBV12-3 or TRBV12-4 and TRBJ1-1, with D perhaps matching TRBD1 (5 bases). Input material: PBMCs or a T cell subset sorted from them (not recorded which). CDR3 sequence reads: CASSIGEKNTEAFF. The CDR3 DNA reads as TGTGCCAGCAGTATAGGGGAGAAGAACACTGAAGCTTTCTTT.